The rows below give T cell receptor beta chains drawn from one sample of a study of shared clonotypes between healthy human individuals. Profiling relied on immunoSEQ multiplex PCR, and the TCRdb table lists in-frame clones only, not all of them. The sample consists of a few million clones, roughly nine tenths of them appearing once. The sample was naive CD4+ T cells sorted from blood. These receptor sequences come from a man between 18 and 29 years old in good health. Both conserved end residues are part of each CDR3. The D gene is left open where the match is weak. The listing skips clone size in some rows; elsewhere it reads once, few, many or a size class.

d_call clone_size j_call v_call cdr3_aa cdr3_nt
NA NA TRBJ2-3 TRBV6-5 CASAREDTQYF TGTGCCAGCGCTAGAGAGGATACGCAGTATTTT
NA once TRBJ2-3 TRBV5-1 CASSWTDGVDTQYF TGCGCCAGCAGCTGGACCGACGGCGTAGATACGCAGTATTTT
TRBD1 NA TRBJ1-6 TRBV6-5 CASSSGGWSPLHF TGTGCCAGCAGTTCAGGGGGCTGGTCACCCCTCCACTTT
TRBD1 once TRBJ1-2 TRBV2 CASSRTGVANYGYTF TGTGCCAGCAGTCGGACAGGCGTCGCTAACTATGGCTACACCTTC
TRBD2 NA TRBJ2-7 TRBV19 CASSPAGGFLAYEQYF TGTGCCAGCTCGCCAGCGGGAGGTTTCCTAGCCTACGAGCAGTACTTC
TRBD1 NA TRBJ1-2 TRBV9 CASSVEGAGYGYTF TGTGCCAGCAGCGTCGAGGGGGCCGGCTATGGCTACACCTTC
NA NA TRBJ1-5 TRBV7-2 CASSLTGSGQPQHF TGTGCCAGCAGCTTAACAGGTTCTGGTCAGCCCCAGCATTTT
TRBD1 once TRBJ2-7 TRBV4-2 CASSLGTGEYEQYF TGTGCCAGCAGCCTCGGGACAGGGGAGTACGAGCAGTACTTC
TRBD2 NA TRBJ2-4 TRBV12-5 CASGLVLAGDGAKNIQYF TGTGCTAGTGGTTTGGTACTAGCGGGAGATGGTGCCAAAAACATTCAGTACTTC
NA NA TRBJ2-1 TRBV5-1 CASSSGGTSYNEQFF TGCGCCAGCAGCTCGGGTGGGACCTCCTACAATGAGCAGTTCTTC
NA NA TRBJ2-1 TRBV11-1 CASSADRHKVNEQFF TGTGCCAGCAGCGCCGACAGGCATAAGGTCAATGAGCAGTTCTTC
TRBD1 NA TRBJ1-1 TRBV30 CAWMEYRGLYAFF TGTGCCTGGATGGAATACAGGGGGCTGTATGCTTTCTTT
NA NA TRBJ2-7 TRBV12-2 CASRLASPGHPTLTYEQYF TGTGCAAGTCGCTTGGCCTCTCCGGGACACCCGACGTTAACCTACGAGCAGTACTTC
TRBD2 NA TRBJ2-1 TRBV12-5 CASGQPPGLAGYYNEQFF TGTGCTAGTGGTCAACCACCGGGACTAGCGGGATACTACAATGAGCAGTTCTTC
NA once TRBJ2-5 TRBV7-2 CASSQSGETQYF TGTGCCAGCAGCCAATCCGGAGAGACCCAGTACTTC
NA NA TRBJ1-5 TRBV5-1 CASSQDSEGPPYNQPQHF TGCGCCAGCAGCCAGGATTCGGAGGGACCTCCTTACAATCAGCCCCAGCATTTT
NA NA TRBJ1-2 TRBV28 CASSLRQGYYGYTF TGTGCCAGCAGTTTGAGGCAGGGCTACTATGGCTACACCTTC
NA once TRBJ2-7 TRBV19 CASSTFFSGDSDAEQYF TGTGCCAGTAGTACCTTCTTCAGCGGGGACAGTGACGCCGAGCAGTACTTC
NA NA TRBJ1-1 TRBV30 CAWSVGTVNTEAFF TGTGCCTGGAGTGTAGGGACGGTGAACACTGAAGCTTTCTTT
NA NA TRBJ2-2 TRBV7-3 CASSQGPTNTGELFF TGTGCCAGCAGCCAGGGACCTACGAACACCGGGGAGCTGTTTTTT
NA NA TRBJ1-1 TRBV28 CASAQGSTEAFF TGTGCCAGCGCCCAGGGGAGCACTGAAGCTTTCTTT
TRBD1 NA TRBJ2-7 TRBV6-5 CASSWDSSYEQYF TGTGCCAGCAGCTGGGACAGCTCCTACGAGCAGTACTTC
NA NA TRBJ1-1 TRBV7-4 CASSPPGPQNTEAFF TGTGCCAGCAGCCCTCCGGGCCCCCAGAACACTGAAGCTTTCTTT
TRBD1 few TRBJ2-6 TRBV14 CASSRAGGTGANVLTF TGTGCCAGCAGCCGAGCAGGGGGCACTGGGGCCAACGTCCTGACTTTC
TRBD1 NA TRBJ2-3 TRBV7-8 CASSQRDRGTDTQYF TGTGCCAGCAGCCAACGGGACAGGGGAACAGATACGCAGTATTTT
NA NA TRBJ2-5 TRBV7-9 CASSFGLHAQETQYF TGTGCCAGCAGCTTCGGACTTCACGCGCAAGAGACCCAGTACTTC
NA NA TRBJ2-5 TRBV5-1 CASRAGTKETQYF TGCGCCAGCAGAGCCGGGACAAAAGAGACCCAGTACTTC
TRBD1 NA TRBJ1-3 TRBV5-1 CASSSGQTDSGNTIYF TGCGCCAGCAGCTCGGGACAGACTGACTCTGGAAACACCATATATTTT
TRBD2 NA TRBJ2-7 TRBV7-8 CASSLGDSRTSGNYEQYF TGTGCCAGCAGCTTAGGGGACAGCCGGACTAGCGGCAACTACGAGCAGTACTTC
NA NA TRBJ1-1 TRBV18 CASSPSQGVYWNTEAFF TGTGCCAGCTCACCCTCGCAAGGGGTTTACTGGAACACTGAAGCTTTCTTT
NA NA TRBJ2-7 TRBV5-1 CASSPPGSGTYEQYF TGCGCCAGCAGCCCCCCCGGGAGTGGAACCTACGAGCAGTACTTC
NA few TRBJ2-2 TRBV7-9 CASSLTANTGELFF TGTGCCAGCAGCTTGACAGCGAACACCGGGGAGCTGTTTTTT
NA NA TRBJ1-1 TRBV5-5 CASIPYAAGGRSEAFF TGTGCCAGCATCCCCTATGCAGCGGGGGGTAGGTCTGAAGCTTTCTTT
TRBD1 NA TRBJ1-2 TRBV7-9 CASSQGQVDGYTF TGTGCCAGCAGCCAAGGACAGGTGGACGGCTACACCTTC
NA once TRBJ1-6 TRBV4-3 CASSQSQNSPLHF TGCGCCAGCAGCCAATCCCAAAATTCACCCCTCCACTTT
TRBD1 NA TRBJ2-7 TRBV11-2 CASSERDRVKSEQYF TGTGCCAGCAGCGAGCGGGACAGGGTAAAGTCGGAGCAGTACTTC
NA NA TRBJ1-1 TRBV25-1 CASRNAGTQNTEAFF TGTGCCAGCAGGAACGCCGGGACACAGAACACTGAAGCTTTCTTT
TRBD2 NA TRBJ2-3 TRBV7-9 CASSLDSMGLAGTDTQYF TGTGCCAGCAGCTTAGATTCTATGGGACTAGCGGGCACAGATACGCAGTATTTT
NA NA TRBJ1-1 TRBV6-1 CASSEEGGMNTEAFF TGTGCCAGCAGTGAAGAAGGAGGAATGAACACTGAAGCTTTCTTT
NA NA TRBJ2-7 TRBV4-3 CASSQGVGGTYEQYF TGCGCCAGCAGCCAAGGGGTCGGGGGAACCTACGAGCAGTACTTC
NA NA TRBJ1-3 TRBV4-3 CASSQQDASGNTIYF TGCGCCAGCAGCCAACAGGACGCGTCGGGAAACACCATATATTTT
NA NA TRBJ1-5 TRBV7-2 CASRSGGVGPQHF TGTGCCAGCAGGTCAGGAGGGGTCGGGCCCCAGCATTTT
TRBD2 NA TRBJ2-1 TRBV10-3 CAISAGLAGRDEQFF TGTGCCATCAGTGCCGGTCTAGCGGGACGGGATGAGCAGTTCTTC
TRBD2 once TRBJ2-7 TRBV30 CAWRKTSGSVYEQYF TGTGCCTGGAGGAAGACTAGCGGGTCGGTCTACGAGCAGTACTTC
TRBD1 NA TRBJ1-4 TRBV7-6 CASSPAQGAHEKLFF TGTGCCAGCAGTCCAGCGCAGGGGGCACATGAAAAACTGTTTTTT
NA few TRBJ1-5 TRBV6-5 CASSYGLNQPQHF TGTGCCAGCAGTTACGGCCTCAATCAGCCCCAGCATTTT
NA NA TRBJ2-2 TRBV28 CASSLMTGELFF TGTGCCAGCAGTTTGATGACCGGGGAGCTGTTTTTT
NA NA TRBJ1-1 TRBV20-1 CSAVGGLEAFF TGCAGTGCTGTTGGGGGCCTGGAAGCTTTCTTT
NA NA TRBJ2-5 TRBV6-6 CASSYLVGSGETQYF TGTGCCAGCAGTTACCTCGTGGGCTCCGGGGAGACCCAGTACTTC
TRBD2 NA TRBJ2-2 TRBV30 CAWRLAGVIGELFF TGTGCCTGGAGACTAGCGGGGGTAATCGGGGAGCTGTTTTTT
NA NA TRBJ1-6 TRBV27 CASSPPGRGAVSPLHF TGTGCCAGCAGTCCCCCCGGCCGGGGGGCCGTTTCACCCCTCCACTTT
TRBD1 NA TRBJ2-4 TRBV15 CATSRGQGKNIQYF TGTGCCACCAGCAGAGGACAGGGAAAAAACATTCAGTACTTC
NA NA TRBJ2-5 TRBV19 CASRRGSGETQYF TGTGCCAGTAGGCGGGGCAGTGGAGAGACCCAGTACTTC
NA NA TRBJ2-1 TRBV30 CAWSVGQSYNEQFF TGTGCCTGGAGTGTAGGACAATCCTACAATGAGCAGTTCTTC